The 7 T cell receptor beta chains below come from one sample, sequenced in a study of hypomethylating agent response in myelodysplastic syndrome. Sequenced by immunoSEQ multiplex PCR; TCRdb stores in-frame clones only, minus some. The sample includes several thousand clones, more than 85% of them seen just once. The input for sequencing was bone marrow, taken before or after starting hypomethylating agent treatment for myelodysplastic syndrome (not recorded which). The receptors were sampled from a human donor with myelodysplastic syndrome.

This chain connects TRBV2 to TRBJ2-1; the match to TRBD2 covers 13 bases. Germline-derived CDR1 and CDR2 are SNHLY and FYNNEI. There are 15 residues in the CDR3. V trimming: 6 bases; J trimming: 10 bases; junction bases outside the gene matches: 9. CDR3 nucleotide sequence: TGTGCCAGCAGCCCCACTAGCGGGGGGGCCGGCGAGCAGTTCTTC. Translated, it gives CASSPTSGGAGEQFF.

This chain links TRBV19 with TRBJ2-5, with D possibly TRBD1 on 6 matching bases. CDR1 LNHDA and CDR2 SQIVND come from the germline V gene (reference sequence). The V end was cut by 6 bases, the J end by 3 bases, with 17 bases between. CDR3 length: 15 residues. CDR3 nucleotides: TGTGCCAGTAGCGACTCCGGGACACCTGAAGAGACCCAGTACTTC. Its translation: CASSDSGTPEETQYF.

The count of this clone is one. The chain joins TRBV29-1 to TRBJ1-2; D gene ambiguous. Germline CDR1 and CDR2: SQVTM and ANQGSEA. V lost 2 bases and J 13 bases, leaving 14 bases between the germline ends. The CDR3 consists of 11 residues. CDR3 in amino acids: CSVEWTGWATF. In DNA form, the CDR3 reads TGCAGCGTTGAATGGACGGGATGGGCCACCTTC.

This clone was seen only once. V gene TRBV5-1 combines with J gene TRBJ1-1; 8 bases align to TRBD1. J lost 6 bases, V lost 4 bases, and 5 bases had no gene match. The germline gives CDR1 SGHRS, CDR2 YFSETQ. The CDR3 loop spans 13 amino acids. The CDR3 sequence: CASSKQGGAEAFF. In DNA, the CDR3 is TGCGCCAGCAGCAAACAGGGGGGTGCTGAAGCTTTCTTT.

This chain connects TRBV6-7 to TRBJ1-6; possible D gene TRBD1, 5 bases. TRBV6-7 belongs to the ORF category, with a function that is uncertain. CDR3 length: 14 residues. The ends were cut back, 8 bases at V and 5 bases at J, with 13 bases in the middle. DNA of the CDR3: TGTGCCAGCGGCCGGGAAGGGGATAATTCACCCCTCCACTTT. Amino acids: CASGREGDNSPLHF.

DNA for the CDR3: TGTGCCAGCGCGGGAGAAGAGACCCAGTACTTC. It specifies CASAGEETQYF. This sequence joins TRBV6-7 and TRBJ2-5; 7 nucleotides match TRBD2. TRBV6-7 is known as an ORF, though its function is uncertain. This CDR3 is built from 11 residues. The junction had 0 bases not matched to a gene; V was cut back by 8 bases and J by 3 bases.

This rearrangement joins TRBV25-1 to TRBJ1-5, with D maybe TRBD1 (7 bases). The end of the DNA is better explained by TRBJ2-3, so the J call may be wrong. Germline values: CDR1 MGHDK, CDR2 SYGVNS. CDR3 length equals 17 residues. The CDR3: CASSEHSTGEVCQPQYF. The CDR3 coding sequence is TGTGCCAGCAGTGAACACTCCACAGGGGAGGTCTGTCAGCCCCAGTATTTT.